These 7 T cell receptor beta chains share one sample of origin, sequenced in a study of T cell responses to AZD1222 COVID-19 vaccine. Here immunoSEQ multiplex PCR was the method, and the copy in TCRdb shows in-frame clones only, minus some. The data contain 120,000 to 150,000 clones, 70% to 90% of them singletons. The sequenced sample was peripheral blood, obtained 28 days after the second dose of the MenACWY control vaccine. All receptors derive from an adult who received the MenACWY meningococcal vaccine as a control.

The chain joins TRBV28 to TRBJ1-6; D remains ambiguous. V lost 4 bases and J 10 bases, leaving 14 bases between the germline ends. The CDR3 contains 14 residues. Per germline, CDR1 MDHEN and CDR2 SYDVKM. CDR3 sequence (DNA): TGTGCCAGCAGTTCGGGCCTCCGGAGGTCACCCCTCCACTTT. Its translation is CASSSGLRRSPLHF.

This chain joins TRBV14 and TRBJ2-1; D call uncertain. CDR1 is SGHDN, CDR2 FVKESK, per germline. The CDR3 is made up of 12 amino acids. V lost 4 bases to trimming and J lost 10 bases, with 11 bases between them. CDR3 coding DNA: TGTGCCAGCAGCCCCCAAAGGCGCGAGCAGTTCTTC. Its protein is CASSPQRREQFF.

The V call is TRBV19, the J call TRBJ1-3, with D perhaps matching TRBD1 (6 bases). V dropped 2 bases and J dropped 3 bases, with 8 bases sitting between them. CDR3 length equals 14 residues. Looked up from germline, CDR1 is LNHDA and CDR2 is SQIVND (reference sequence). The CDR3 nucleotides are TGTGCCAGTAGTATAACAGGGAATGGAAACACCATATATTTT. It codes for CASSITGNGNTIYF. The variable domain in full, completed from reference TRBV19 and TRBJ1-3, reads DGGITQSPKYLFRKEGQNVTLSCEQNLNHDAMYWYRQDPGQGLRLIYYSQIVNDFQKGDIAEGYSVSREKKESFPLTVTSAQKNPTAFYLCASSITGNGNTIYFGEGSWLTVV.

This chain uses TRBV7-9 with TRBJ1-5; 9 bases line up with TRBD1. Trimming removed 4 bases from V and 2 bases from J; junction bases left unmatched: 9. Germline lookup yields CDR1 SEHNR and CDR2 FQNEAQ (reference sequence). The CDR3 runs to 17 residues. The CDR3 DNA reads TGTGCCAGCAGCTGGAACAGGGGGCGCGGGGGCAATCAGCCCCAGCATTTT. This encodes CASSWNRGRGGNQPQHF. Supplemented by reference TRBV7-9 and TRBJ1-5, the full variable domain reads DTGVSQNPRHKITKRGQNVTFRCDPISEHNRLYWYRQTLGQGPEFLTYFQNEAQLEKSRLLSDRFSAERPKGSFSTLEIQRTEQGDSAMYLCASSWNRGRGGNQPQHFGDGTRLSIL.

This chain joins TRBV24-1 and TRBJ1-2, with D tentatively TRBD1 (6 bases). Trimming stripped 3 bases from V and 3 bases from J, with 22 bases between. The CDR3 has 18 residues. Germline CDR1 and CDR2: KGHDR and SFDVKD. CDR3 sequence reads: CATSDAPGAPRDYYGYTF. As DNA, the CDR3 is TGTGCCACCAGTGATGCGCCGGGGGCACCGCGTGATTACTATGGCTACACCTTC.

The chain joins TRBV4-2 to TRBJ2-3; possibly TRBD2 for D (6 bases). The V end lost 0 bases, the J end lost 6 bases, and 13 bases lay between the germline ends. This CDR3 is 15 amino acids long. CDR1 LGHNA and CDR2 YNFKEQ come from the germline V gene. DNA for the CDR3: TGTGCCAGCAGCCAAGACGGGGGAGAAGTGGATACGCAGTATTTT. Encoded protein: CASSQDGGEVDTQYF.

The V gene is TRBV4-3, the J gene TRBJ1-4, with TRBD1 matching over 10 bases. With V trimmed by 0 bases and J by 10 bases, 8 bases remained unmatched. Germline V gives CDR1 LGHNA, CDR2 YSLEER. The CDR3 has 16 amino acids. CDR3 sequence: CASSQDPGTGVGKLFF. CDR3 sequence (DNA): TGCGCCAGCAGCCAAGATCCCGGGACAGGGGTTGGAAAACTGTTTTTT.